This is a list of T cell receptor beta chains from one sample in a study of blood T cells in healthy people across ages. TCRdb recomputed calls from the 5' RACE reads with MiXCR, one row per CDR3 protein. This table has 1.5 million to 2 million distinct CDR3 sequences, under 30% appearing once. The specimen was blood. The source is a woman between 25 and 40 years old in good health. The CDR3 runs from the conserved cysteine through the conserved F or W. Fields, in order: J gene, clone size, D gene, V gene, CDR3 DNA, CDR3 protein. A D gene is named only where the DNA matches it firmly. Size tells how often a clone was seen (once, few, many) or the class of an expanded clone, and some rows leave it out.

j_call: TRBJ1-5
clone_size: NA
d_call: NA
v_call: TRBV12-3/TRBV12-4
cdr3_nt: TGTGCCAGCAGTTTTCAGGAAGATCAGCCCCAGCATTTT
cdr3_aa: CASSFQEDQPQHF

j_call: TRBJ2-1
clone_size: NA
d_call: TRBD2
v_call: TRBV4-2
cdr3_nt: TGTGCCAGCAGCCAAGAGTCTGGCGGGAGCTATGAGCAGTTCTTC
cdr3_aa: CASSQESGGSYEQFF

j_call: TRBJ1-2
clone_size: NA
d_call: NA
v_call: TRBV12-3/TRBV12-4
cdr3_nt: TGTGCCAGCAGTTCTAGGCTGGTACGTGGCTACACCTTC
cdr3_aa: CASSSRLVRGYTF

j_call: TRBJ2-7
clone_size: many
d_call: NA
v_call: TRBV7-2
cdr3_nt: TGTGCCAGCAGCACCCAGCCTCATATTGACGAGCAGTACTTC
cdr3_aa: CASSTQPHIDEQYF

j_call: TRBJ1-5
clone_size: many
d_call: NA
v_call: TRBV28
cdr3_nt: TGTGCCAGCAGTTCGACCTTTCGGAAGCATTTT
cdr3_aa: CASSSTFRKHF

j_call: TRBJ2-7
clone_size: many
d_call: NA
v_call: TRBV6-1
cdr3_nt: TGTGCCAGCAGTGAACGCAGCCCCTACGAGCAGTACTTC
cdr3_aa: CASSERSPYEQYF

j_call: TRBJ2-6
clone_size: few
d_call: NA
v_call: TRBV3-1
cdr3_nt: TGTGCCAGCAGCCTTTTGGGGGGAACTGGGGCCAACGTCCTGACTTTC
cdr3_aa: CASSLLGGTGANVLTF

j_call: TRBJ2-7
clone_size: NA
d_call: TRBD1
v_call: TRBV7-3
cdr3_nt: TGTGCCAGCAGCCCAGGGACAGGGAAAGGCGAGCAGTACTTC
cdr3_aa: CASSPGTGKGEQYF

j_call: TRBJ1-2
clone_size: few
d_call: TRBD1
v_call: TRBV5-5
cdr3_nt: TGTGCCAGCAGCGTTCTGACAGGGGATGGCTACACCTTC
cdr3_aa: CASSVLTGDGYTF

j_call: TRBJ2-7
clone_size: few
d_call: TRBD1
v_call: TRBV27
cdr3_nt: TGTGCCAGCAGTTCATTCTCGGGACAGAAATACGAGCAGTACTTC
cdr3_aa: CASSSFSGQKYEQYF

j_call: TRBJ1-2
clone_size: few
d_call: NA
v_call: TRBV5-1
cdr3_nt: TGCGCCAGCACCCAGACCTCAGGGCCATGGGGCTACACCTTC
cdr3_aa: CASTQTSGPWGYTF

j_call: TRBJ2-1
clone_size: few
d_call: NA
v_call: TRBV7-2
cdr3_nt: TGTGCCAGCAGCTTAGCGCCGGTAGGGACCAACAATGAGCAGTTCTTC
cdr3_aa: CASSLAPVGTNNEQFF

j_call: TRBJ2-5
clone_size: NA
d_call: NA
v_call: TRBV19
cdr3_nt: TGTGCCAGTGGGGGACTTCGAGAGACCCAGTACTTC
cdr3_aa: CASGGLRETQYF

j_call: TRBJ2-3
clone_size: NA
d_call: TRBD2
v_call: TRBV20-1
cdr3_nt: TGCAGTGCCCCGCAGAGGGAGGGCGGAGATATGCAGTATTTT
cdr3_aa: CSAPQREGGDMQYF

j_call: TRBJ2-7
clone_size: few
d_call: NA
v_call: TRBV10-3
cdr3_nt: TGTGCCATCAGTGACGGGGGCGAGCAGTACTTC
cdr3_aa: CAISDGGEQYF

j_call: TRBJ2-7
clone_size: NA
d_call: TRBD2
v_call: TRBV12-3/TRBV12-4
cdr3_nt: TGTGCCAACAGTTCCCCGGTAGGACTAGTATACGAGCAGTACTTC
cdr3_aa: CANSSPVGLVYEQYF

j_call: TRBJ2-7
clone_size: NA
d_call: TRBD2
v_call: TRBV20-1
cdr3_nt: TGCAGTGCCGAGGGACTAGCGGGCTACGAGCAGTACTTC
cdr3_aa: CSAEGLAGYEQYF

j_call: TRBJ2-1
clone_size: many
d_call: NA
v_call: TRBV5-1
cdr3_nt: TGCGCCAGCAGCTTAGGATTAAGCTCCTACAATGAGCAGTTCTTC
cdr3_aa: CASSLGLSSYNEQFF

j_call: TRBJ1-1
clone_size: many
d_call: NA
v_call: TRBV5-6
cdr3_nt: TGTGCCAGCAGCCCTTTGGAGCACAGACGGAACACTGAAGCTTTCTTT
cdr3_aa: CASSPLEHRRNTEAFF

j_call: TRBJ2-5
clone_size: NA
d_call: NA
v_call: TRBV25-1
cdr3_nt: TGTGCCAGCAGTGGCTATGGGAGGGAGACCCAGTACTTC
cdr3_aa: CASSGYGRETQYF

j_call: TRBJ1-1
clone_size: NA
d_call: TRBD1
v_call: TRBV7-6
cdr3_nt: TGTGCCAGCAGCTTAGCAACGGGGACAGGCCTCATGAACACTGAAGCTTTCTTT
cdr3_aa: CASSLATGTGLMNTEAFF

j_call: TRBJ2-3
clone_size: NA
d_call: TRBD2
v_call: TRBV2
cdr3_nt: TGTGCCAGCGCGCCTATTAGCGGGGGGATCACAGATACGCAGTATTTT
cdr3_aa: CASAPISGGITDTQYF

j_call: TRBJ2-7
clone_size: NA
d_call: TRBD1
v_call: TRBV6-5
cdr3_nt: TGTGCCAGCAGAACTCTACCGGGACAGTTCTACGAGCAGTACTTC
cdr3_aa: CASRTLPGQFYEQYF

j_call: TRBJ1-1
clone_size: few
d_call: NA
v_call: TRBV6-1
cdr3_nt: TGTGCCAGCCAAAAACAGGGGAACACTGAAGCTTTCTTT
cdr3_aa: CASQKQGNTEAFF

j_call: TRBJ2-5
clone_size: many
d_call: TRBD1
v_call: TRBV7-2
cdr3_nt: TGTGCCAGCAGCTTAATAAGTCCGGGACAGGGAGAGACCCAGTACTTC
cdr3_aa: CASSLISPGQGETQYF

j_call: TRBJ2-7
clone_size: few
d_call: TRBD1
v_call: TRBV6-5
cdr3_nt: TGTGCCAGCAGTTTTTCCCGAGACAGGGACTCCTACGAGCAGTACTTC
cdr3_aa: CASSFSRDRDSYEQYF

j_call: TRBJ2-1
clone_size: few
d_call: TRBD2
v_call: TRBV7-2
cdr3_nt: TGTGCCAGCAGCTTAGCCGGGACTAGCGGGAGAAGGGGTGCCTACAATGAGCAGTTCTTC
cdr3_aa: CASSLAGTSGRRGAYNEQFF

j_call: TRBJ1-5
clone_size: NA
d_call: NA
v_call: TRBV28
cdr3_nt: TGTGTCAGCAGTTTGTTGGAGAGCAATCAGCCCCAGCATTTT
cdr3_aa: CVSSLLESNQPQHF

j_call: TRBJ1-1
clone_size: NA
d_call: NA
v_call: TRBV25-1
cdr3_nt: TGTGCCAGCAGGAAGCTCTCTGAAGCTTTCTTT
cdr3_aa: CASRKLSEAFF

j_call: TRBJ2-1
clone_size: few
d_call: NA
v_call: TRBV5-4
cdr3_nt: TGTGCCAGCAGCTTTCCGCCTGCCTACAATGAGCAGTTCTTC
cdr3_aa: CASSFPPAYNEQFF

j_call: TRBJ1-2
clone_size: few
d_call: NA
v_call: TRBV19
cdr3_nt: TGTGCCAGTAGGGCAGCCGGTGATTCCGCAAAGGGCTACACCTTC
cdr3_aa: CASRAAGDSAKGYTF

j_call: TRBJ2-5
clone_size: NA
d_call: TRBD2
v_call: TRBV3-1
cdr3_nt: TGTGCCAGCAGCCAAGCCCTCCCTACTAGCGGGGGGGCAGAGACCCAGTACTTC
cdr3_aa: CASSQALPTSGGAETQYF

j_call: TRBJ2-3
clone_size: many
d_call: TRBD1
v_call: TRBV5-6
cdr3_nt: TGTGCCAGCAGCTCAGGGACAGGGATTGCCACAGATACGCAGTATTTT
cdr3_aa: CASSSGTGIATDTQYF

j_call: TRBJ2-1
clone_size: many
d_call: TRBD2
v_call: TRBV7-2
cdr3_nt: TGTGCCAGCAGCTTAGAGCGGGGCTCCTACAATGAGCAGTTCTTC
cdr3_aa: CASSLERGSYNEQFF

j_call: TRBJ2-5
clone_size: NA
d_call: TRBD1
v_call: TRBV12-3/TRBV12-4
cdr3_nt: TGTGCCAGCAGTCAGAGACAGGGTATGGGGACCCAGTACTTC
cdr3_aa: CASSQRQGMGTQYF

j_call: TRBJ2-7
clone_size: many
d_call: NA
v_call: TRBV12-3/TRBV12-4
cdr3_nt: TGTGCCAGCAGTTTTCGTGGACAGACCTACGAGCAGTACTTC
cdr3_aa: CASSFRGQTYEQYF

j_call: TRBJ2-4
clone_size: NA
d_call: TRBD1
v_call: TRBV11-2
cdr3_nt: TGTGCCAGCAGCTTACACAGGGGGCAAGAGACCCGGTACTTC
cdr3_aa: CASSLHRGQETRYF

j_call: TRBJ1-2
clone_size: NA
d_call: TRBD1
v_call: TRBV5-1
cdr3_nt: TGCGCCAGCAGCATCGGGACAGTTAACTATGGCTACACCTTC
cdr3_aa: CASSIGTVNYGYTF

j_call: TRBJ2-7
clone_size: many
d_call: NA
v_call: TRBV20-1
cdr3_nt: TGCAGTGCTAGAGGCAACTCCTACGAGCAGTACTTC
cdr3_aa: CSARGNSYEQYF